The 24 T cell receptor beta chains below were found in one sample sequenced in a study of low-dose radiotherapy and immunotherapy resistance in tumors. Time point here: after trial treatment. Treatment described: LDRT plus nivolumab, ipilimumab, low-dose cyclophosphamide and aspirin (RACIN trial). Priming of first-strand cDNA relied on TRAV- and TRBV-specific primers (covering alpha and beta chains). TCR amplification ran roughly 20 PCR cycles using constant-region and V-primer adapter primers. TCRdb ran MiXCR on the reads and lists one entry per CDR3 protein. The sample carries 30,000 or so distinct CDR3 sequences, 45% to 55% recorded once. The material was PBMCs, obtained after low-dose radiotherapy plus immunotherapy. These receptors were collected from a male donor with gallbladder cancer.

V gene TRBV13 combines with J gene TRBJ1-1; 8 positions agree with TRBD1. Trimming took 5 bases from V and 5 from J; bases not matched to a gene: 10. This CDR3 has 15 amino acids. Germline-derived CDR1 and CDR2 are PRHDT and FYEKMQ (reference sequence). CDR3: CASSRTQGARTEAFF. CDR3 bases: TGTGCCAGCAGCCGAACTCAGGGGGCGAGGACTGAAGCTTTCTTT. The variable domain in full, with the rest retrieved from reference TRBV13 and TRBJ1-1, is AAGVIQSPRHLIKEKRETATLKCYPIPRHDTVYWYQQGPGQDPQFLISFYEKMQSDKGSIPDRFSAQQFSDYHSELNMSSLELGDSALYFCASSRTQGARTEAFFGQGTRLTVV.

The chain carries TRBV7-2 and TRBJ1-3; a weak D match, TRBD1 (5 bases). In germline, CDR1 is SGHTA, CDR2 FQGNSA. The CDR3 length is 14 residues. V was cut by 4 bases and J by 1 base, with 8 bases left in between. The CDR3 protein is CASSSGFSGNTIYF. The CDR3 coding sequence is TGTGCCAGCAGCTCAGGGTTTTCTGGAAACACCATATATTTT.

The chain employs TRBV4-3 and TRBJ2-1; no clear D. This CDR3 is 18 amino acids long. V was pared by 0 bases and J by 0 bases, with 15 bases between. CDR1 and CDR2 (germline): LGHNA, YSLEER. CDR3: CASSQEGAGRISYNEQFF. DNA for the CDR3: TGCGCCAGCAGCCAAGAAGGTGCCGGTCGGATCTCCTACAATGAGCAGTTCTTC.

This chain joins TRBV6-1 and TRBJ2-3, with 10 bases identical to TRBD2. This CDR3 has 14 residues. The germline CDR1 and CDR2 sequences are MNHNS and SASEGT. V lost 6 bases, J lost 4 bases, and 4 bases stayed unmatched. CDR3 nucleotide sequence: TGTGCCAGCAGAAGGACTAGCGGCGCAGATACGCAGTATTTT. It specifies CASRRTSGADTQYF.

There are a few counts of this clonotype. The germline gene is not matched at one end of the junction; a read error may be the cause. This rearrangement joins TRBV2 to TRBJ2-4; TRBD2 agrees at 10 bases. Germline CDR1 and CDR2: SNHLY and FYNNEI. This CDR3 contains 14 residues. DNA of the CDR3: TGTGCCAGCAGTCGGCTAGCGGGGGCGGTCTCACCGGACTTC. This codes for CASSRLAGAVSPDF.

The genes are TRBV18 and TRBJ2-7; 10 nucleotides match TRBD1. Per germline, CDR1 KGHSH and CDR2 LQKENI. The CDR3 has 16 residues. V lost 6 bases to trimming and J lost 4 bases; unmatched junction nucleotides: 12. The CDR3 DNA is TGTGCCAGCTCGGTCGGACCGGGACAGGGGATATACGAGCAGTACTTC. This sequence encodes CASSVGPGQGIYEQYF.

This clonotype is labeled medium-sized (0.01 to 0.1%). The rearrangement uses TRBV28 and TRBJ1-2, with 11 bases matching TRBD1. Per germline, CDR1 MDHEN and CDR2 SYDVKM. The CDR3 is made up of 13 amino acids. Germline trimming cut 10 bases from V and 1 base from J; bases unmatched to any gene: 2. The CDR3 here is CATGTGGNYGYTF. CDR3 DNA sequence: TGTGCCACCGGGACAGGGGGTAACTATGGCTACACCTTC.

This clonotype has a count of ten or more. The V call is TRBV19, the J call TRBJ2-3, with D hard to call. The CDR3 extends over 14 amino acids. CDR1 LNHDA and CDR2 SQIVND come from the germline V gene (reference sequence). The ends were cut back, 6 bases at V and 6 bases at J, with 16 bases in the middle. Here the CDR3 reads CASRKVRTSDTQYF. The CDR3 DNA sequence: TGTGCCAGTAGAAAGGTCCGGACCTCGGATACGCAGTATTTT.

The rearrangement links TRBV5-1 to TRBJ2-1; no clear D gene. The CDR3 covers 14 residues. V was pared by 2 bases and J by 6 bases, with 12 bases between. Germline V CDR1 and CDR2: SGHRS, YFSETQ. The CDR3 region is CASSFQEWVNEQFF. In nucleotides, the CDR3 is TGCGCCAGCAGCTTCCAGGAGTGGGTCAATGAGCAGTTCTTC.

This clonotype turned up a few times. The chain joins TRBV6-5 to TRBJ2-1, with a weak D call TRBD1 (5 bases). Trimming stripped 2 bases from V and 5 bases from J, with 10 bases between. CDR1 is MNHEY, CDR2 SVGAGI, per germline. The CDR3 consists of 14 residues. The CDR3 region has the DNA TGTGCCAGCAGTTACAGGGGCCCCGACAATGAGCAGTTCTTC. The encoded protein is CASSYRGPDNEQFF.

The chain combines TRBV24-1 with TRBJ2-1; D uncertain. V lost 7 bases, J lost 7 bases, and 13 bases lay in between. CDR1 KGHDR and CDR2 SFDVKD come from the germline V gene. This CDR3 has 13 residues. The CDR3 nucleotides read TGTGCCACCAGCAAAGTGGGATCGAATGAGCAGTTCTTC. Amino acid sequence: CATSKVGSNEQFF.

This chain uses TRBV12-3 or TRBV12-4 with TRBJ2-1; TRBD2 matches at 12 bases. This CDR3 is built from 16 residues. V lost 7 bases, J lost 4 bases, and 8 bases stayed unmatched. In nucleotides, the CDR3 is TGTGCCAGCACCCTCCGGACTAGCGGGGATTACAATGAGCAGTTCTTC. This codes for CASTLRTSGDYNEQFF.

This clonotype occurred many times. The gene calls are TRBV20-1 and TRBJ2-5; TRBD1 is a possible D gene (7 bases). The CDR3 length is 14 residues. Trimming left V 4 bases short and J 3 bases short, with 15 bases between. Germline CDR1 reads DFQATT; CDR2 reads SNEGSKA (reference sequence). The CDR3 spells CSAKEGAAEETQYF. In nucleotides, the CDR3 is TGCAGTGCTAAGGAGGGGGCAGCTGAAGAGACCCAGTACTTC.

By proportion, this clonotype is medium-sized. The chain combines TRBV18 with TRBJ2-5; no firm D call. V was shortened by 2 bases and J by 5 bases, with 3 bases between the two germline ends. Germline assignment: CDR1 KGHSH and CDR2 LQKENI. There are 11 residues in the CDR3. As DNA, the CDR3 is TGTGCCAGCTCACCAAGGGAGACCCAGTACTTC. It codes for CASSPRETQYF.

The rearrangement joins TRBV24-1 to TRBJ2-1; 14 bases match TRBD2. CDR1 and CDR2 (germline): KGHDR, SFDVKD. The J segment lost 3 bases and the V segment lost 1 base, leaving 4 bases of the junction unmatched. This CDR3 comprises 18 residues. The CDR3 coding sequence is TGTGCCACCAGTGATTTTGGGGGACTAGCGGGAGTCTACAATGAGCAGTTCTTC. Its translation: CATSDFGGLAGVYNEQFF.

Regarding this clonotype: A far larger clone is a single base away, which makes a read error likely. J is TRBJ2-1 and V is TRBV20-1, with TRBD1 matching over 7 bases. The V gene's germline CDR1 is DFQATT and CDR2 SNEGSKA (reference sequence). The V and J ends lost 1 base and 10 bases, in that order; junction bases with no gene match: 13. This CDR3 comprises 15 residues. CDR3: CSARGVGGPAYEQFF. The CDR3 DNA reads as TGCAGTGCTAGAGGGGTAGGGGGCCCGGCCTACGAGCAGTTCTTC.

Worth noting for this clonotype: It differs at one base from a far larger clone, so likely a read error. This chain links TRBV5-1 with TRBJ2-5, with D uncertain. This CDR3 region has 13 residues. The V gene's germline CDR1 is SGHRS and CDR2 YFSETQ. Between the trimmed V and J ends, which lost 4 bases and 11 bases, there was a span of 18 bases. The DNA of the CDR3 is TGCGCCAGCAGCCACACCTCCTACAATGAGCAGTACTTC. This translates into CASSHTSYNEQYF.

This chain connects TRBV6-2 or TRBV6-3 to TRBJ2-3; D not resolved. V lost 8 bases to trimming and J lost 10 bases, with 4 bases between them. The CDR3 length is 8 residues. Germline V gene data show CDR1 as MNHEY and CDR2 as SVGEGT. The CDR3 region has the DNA TGTGCCAGCGGCGCGCAGTATTTT. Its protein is CASGAQYF.

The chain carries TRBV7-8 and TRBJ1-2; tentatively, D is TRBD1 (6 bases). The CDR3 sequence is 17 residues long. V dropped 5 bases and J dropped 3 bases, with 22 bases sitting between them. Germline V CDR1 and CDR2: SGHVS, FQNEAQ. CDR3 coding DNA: TGTGCCAGCAGCCCCACGGGGTCTACAGGGTCCCACTATGGCTACACCTTC. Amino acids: CASSPTGSTGSHYGYTF.

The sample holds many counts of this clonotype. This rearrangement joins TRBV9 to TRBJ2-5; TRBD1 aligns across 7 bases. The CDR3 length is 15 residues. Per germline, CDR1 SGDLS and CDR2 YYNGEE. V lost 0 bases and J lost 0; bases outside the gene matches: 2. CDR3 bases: TGTGCCAGCAGCGTAGCAGGGGGATACCAAGAGACCCAGTACTTC. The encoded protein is CASSVAGGYQETQYF.

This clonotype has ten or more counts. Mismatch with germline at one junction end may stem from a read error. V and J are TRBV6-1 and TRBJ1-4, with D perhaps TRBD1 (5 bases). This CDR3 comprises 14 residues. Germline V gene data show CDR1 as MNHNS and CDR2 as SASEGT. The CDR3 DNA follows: TGTGCCATCAGTGCTCGCAGGGTAGATGAAAAACTGTTTTTT. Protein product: CAISARRVDEKLFF.

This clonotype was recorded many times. CDR3 DNA sequence: TGCAGCGCCAAGGGGCAGATGAACACCGGGGAGCTGTTTTTT. Its protein product is CSAKGQMNTGELFF. The chain links TRBV29-1 to TRBJ2-2, with D tentatively TRBD1 (5 bases). The germline V gene encodes CDR1 SQVTM and CDR2 ANQGSEA. This CDR3 contains 14 residues. The ends were cut back, 7 bases at V and 1 base at J, with 13 bases in the middle.

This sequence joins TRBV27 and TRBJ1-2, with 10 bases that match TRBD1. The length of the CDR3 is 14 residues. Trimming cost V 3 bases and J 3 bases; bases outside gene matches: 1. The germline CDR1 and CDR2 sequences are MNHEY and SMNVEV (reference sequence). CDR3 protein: CASSLTGGYYGYTF. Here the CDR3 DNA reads TGTGCCAGCAGTTTGACAGGGGGCTACTATGGCTACACCTTC.

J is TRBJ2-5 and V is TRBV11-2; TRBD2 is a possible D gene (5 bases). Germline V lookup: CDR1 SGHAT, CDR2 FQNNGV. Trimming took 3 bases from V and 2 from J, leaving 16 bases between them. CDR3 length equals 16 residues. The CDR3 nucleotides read TGTGCCAGCAGCTTTGGGCTAGCAGAAGGACAAGAGACCCAGTACTTC. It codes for CASSFGLAEGQETQYF.